This is a list of T cell receptor beta chains from one sample in a study of neoadjuvant nivolumab and ipilimumab in lung cancer. Profiling relied on immunoSEQ multiplex PCR, and the TCRdb table lists in-frame clones only, not all of them. The repertoire holds 6,500 to 8,500 clones, with about 89% as singletons. The input for sequencing was tumor tissue, taken after neoadjuvant nivolumab, alone or with ipilimumab, at or shortly before surgery. These receptor sequences come from an adult with non-small cell lung cancer. Some clones in this sample may be carry-over from other donors' samples. Both conserved end residues are part of each CDR3. Each record gives: CDR3 length, J gene, V gene, CDR3 protein.

>14|TRBJ2-7|TRBV6-6
CASSSTGLIDEQYF
>13|TRBJ1-1|TRBV10-2
CASSSRQETEAFF
>14|TRBJ1-1|TRBV5-6
CASSLSLRGTEAFF
>13|TRBJ1-2|TRBV7-7
CASSPYRGGGYTF
>16|TRBJ2-1|TRBV2
CASGGGVRDIADEQFF
>13|TRBJ2-5|TRBV25-1
CASSEAYQETQYF
>15|TRBJ2-5|TRBV6-1
CASSEFWAVQETQYF
>13|TRBJ1-1|TRBV27
CASSSPWDAEAFF
>12|TRBJ2-5|TRBV6-5
CASSPRGETQYF
>13|TRBJ2-2|TRBV30
CAWGTSGTGELFF
>14|TRBJ2-5|TRBV19
CASNADGHQETQYF
>15|TRBJ2-5|TRBV5-8
CASSPGTGGEETQYF
>14|TRBJ1-4|TRBV30
CAWSVPGGGEKLFF
>14|TRBJ1-1|TRBV5-1
CASSLDRGDTEAFF
>15|TRBJ2-1|TRBV7-3
CASSFETSGTNEQFF
>15|TRBJ2-1|TRBV5-1
CASSLGVSPYNEQFF
>16|TRBJ1-4|TRBV7-2
CASSLAGGASNEKLFF
>16|TRBJ2-7|TRBV27
CASSSRLAGGSYEQYF
>14|TRBJ1-1|TRBV30
CAWSPGTGDPRAFF
>13|TRBJ2-5|TRBV6-4
CASREMRAETQYF
>15|TRBJ2-1|TRBV5-1
CASSSTGTSGVGQFF
>17|TRBJ2-1|TRBV19
CASSTRVRVAGFNEQFF
>15|TRBJ1-1|TRBV7-9
CASSARQGLHTEAFF
>16|TRBJ1-2|TRBV6-1
CASSESYGGSGYGYTF
>13|TRBJ2-1|TRBV27
CASSFQPEGIRFF
>12|TRBJ1-2|TRBV10-3
CAITPDLYGYTF
>14|TRBJ2-7|TRBV4-1
CASSRGGGLNEQYF
>15|TRBJ2-1|TRBV30
CAWRAGTSAYDEQFF
>15|TRBJ2-5|TRBV4-1
CASSQDGKETETQYF
>15|TRBJ1-2|TRBV4-3
CASSPSGVESYGYTF
>15|TRBJ2-7|TRBV7-8
CASSLERLAGKEQYF
>12|TRBJ1-2|TRBV7-9
CASSPSLGGYTF
>13|TRBJ2-5|TRBV18
CASSPGSQETQYF
>13|TRBJ2-2|TRBV29-1
CSVESQGPGELFF
>14|TRBJ2-7|TRBV4-2
CASSQDRDFYEQYF
>14|TRBJ2-7|TRBV7-2
CASSLAGTGYEQYF
>13|TRBJ1-2|TRBV5-3
CARSLGDSYGYTF
>14|TRBJ2-3|TRBV5-1
CASSSLAGEGTQYF
>13|TRBJ2-2|TRBV9
CASSVVLGGELFF
>15|TRBJ1-1|TRBV27
CASSLSGTYHTEAFF
>12|TRBJ2-7|TRBV2
CASSQGDYEQYF
>14|TRBJ2-7|TRBV11-2
CASSLQVNSYEQYF
>14|TRBJ2-1|TRBV6-6
CASRDTGFYNEQFF
>14|TRBJ2-2|TRBV29-1
CSVEAQLRTGELFF
>15|TRBJ1-1|TRBV7-9
CASSNGRYMNTEAFF